Listed below are T cell receptor beta chains from one sample, sequenced in a study of cytomegalovirus exposure and HLA in healthy donors. Some clones are missing from TCRdb's copy, which holds only in-frame ones; the method was immunoSEQ multiplex PCR. Here the sample spans roughly 250,000 clones, 86% being singletons. The sequenced material came from PBMCs. The receptors were sampled from a woman aged 25-40 years in good health and CMV-seropositive. CDR3s include the opening cysteine and the closing phenylalanine or tryptophan. Expanded clones are given a class, and other clones once, few, many or no size at all.

v_call | clone_size | cdr3_length | cdr3_aa
TRBV28 | . | 16 | CASSSERRAGSYEQYF
TRBV4-1 | many | 14 | CASSHSPGDTEAFF
TRBV2 | . | 14 | CARTDTRMNTEAFF
TRBV27 | . | 15 | CASRTTGSSGNTIYF
TRBV28 | . | 16 | CASSSLTRTSVREQYF
TRBV6-6 | few | 15 | CASTPAGQGRHEQYF
TRBV27 | once | 12 | CASSLNSYEQYF
TRBV7-6 | . | 13 | CASSLSSVAEQYF
TRBV28 | once | 14 | CASSFLRDSYEQYF
TRBV4-1 | . | 14 | CASSQGITGGTQYF
TRBV30 | . | 16 | CAWSVRDRVSSDTIYF
TRBV5-5 | . | 14 | CASSSTGLHEKLFF
TRBV7-6 | . | 14 | CATSSGASTDTQYF
TRBV6-1 | once | 15 | CASSSSVLNSYEQYF
TRBV30 | once | 15 | CAWSVTDRGLEKLFF
TRBV4-1 | . | 15 | CASSQDTLTPYEQYF
TRBV11-3 | . | 14 | CASSFDGSGNEQFF
TRBV6-5 | . | 15 | CASSYGPSGNNEQFF
TRBV2 | . | 14 | CASSEAEGRDTQYF
TRBV19 | . | 15 | CASSGTGPSLGGYTF
TRBV19 | . | 16 | CASSILAGGHGGELFF
TRBV7-3 | . | 14 | CASSPLDSPGTQYF
TRBV6-4 | few | 19 | CASRGLAGGHLGSTDTQYF
TRBV30 | . | 14 | CAWSEGGSNYGYTF
TRBV30 | . | 15 | CAWRPGLSTQETQYF
TRBV7-6 | once | 16 | CASSLGPTSGGQTQYF
TRBV30 | . | 17 | CAWKGIGGRRSYNEQFF
TRBV5-1 | . | 15 | CASSVSGRDNNEQFF
TRBV7-2 | . | 13 | CASSRSGPYEQYF
TRBV5-5 | . | 14 | CASSPRQAAYEQYF
TRBV2 | . | 12 | CASRDRNYGYTF
TRBV29-1 | few | 11 | CSVRRGNEQYF
TRBV2 | . | 14 | CASMVYRGPYEQYF
TRBV19 | . | 13 | CATQAGSSYEQYF
TRBV9 | . | 15 | CASSNYTSGRNEQFF
TRBV19 | . | 14 | CASTLAGSTDTQYF
TRBV28 | . | 14 | CASSNTGLEETQYF